The 25 T cell receptor beta chains below come from one sample, sequenced in a study of blood T cell repertoires in COVID-19. The assay was immunoSEQ multiplex PCR, and TCRdb's table has in-frame clones only and misses some. The sample has some 140,000 clones, almost 85% seen once. The specimen sequenced was PBMCs or T cells enriched from blood (not recorded which). These receptors were obtained from a man aged 40-55 years with acute COVID-19.

V usage is TRBV29-1 and J usage is TRBJ1-2, with TRBD1 identical over 7 bases. V trimming: 5 bases; J trimming: 3 bases; junction bases outside the gene matches: 9. The CDR3 spans 14 residues. Germline V gene sequence: CDR1 SQVTM, CDR2 ANQGSEA. Written as DNA, the CDR3 is TGCAGCGTTTCAGGGGGAGAGTTGGACTATGGCTACACCTTC. Translating gives CSVSGGELDYGYTF.

The chain uses TRBV19 and TRBJ2-7; 7 bases line up with TRBD1. This CDR3 is built from 14 residues. After removal of 4 bases from V and 1 base from J, the junction contained 4 bases not matched to a gene. CDR1 and CDR2 (germline): LNHDA, SQIVND (reference sequence). Here the CDR3 DNA reads TGTGCCAGTAGTAAAACAGGGGAGTCCTACGAGCAGTACTTC. Protein: CASSKTGESYEQYF.

The chain recombines TRBV7-9 with TRBJ2-5, with 7 nucleotides matching TRBD2. Germline V lookup: CDR1 SEHNR, CDR2 FQNEAQ (reference sequence). The V and J ends lost 5 bases and 4 bases, in that order; junction bases with no gene match: 7. This CDR3 region has 14 residues. The CDR3 is CASSPPGLLETQYF. The CDR3 nucleotides read TGTGCCAGCAGCCCTCCGGGACTATTAGAGACCCAGTACTTC.

The genes are TRBV7-2 and TRBJ2-5; 8 bases agree with TRBD2. Unmatched junction bases numbered 9, after V lost 5 bases and J lost 13 bases. CDR3 length: 12 amino acids. The V gene's germline CDR1 is SGHTA and CDR2 FQGNSA. The CDR3 is CASSIDSGAGYF. The DNA of the CDR3 is TGTGCCAGCAGCATCGATAGCGGGGCGGGGTACTTC.

The chain is built from TRBV4-3 and TRBJ2-1, with 7 nucleotides matching TRBD1. Looked up from germline, CDR1 is LGHNA and CDR2 is YSLEER. The CDR3 consists of 16 residues. V gave up 1 base and J gave up 4 bases; unmatched junction bases: 7. The DNA for the CDR3 is TGCGCCAGCAGCCAAGGGGCCAGGGGGTTTTACAATGAGCAGTTCTTC. It specifies CASSQGARGFYNEQFF.

This clone showed up just a few times. This chain links TRBV15 with TRBJ1-3; unclear D gene. Trimming removed 5 bases at V and 4 bases at J, with 9 bases between. Per germline, CDR1 LNHNV and CDR2 YYDKDF (reference sequence). The CDR3 sequence is 13 residues long. CDR3 nucleotide sequence: TGTGCCACCAGCTCCTATCGGGGAAACACCATATATTTT. Translated: CATSSYRGNTIYF. Drawing the rest from reference TRBV15 and TRBJ1-3, the complete variable domain is DAMVIQNPRYQVTQFGKPVTLSCSQTLNHNVMYWYQQKSSQAPKLLFHYYDKDFNNEADTPDNFQSRRPNTSFCFLDIRSPGLGDTAMYLCATSSYRGNTIYFGEGSWLTVV.

The CDR3: CASRSTGRNTEAFF. CDR3 bases: TGTGCCAGCAGATCGACAGGTAGGAACACTGAAGCTTTCTTT. V is TRBV6-5 and J is TRBJ1-1, with D maybe TRBD1 (6 bases). Trimming removed 6 bases at V and 1 base at J, with 12 bases between. CDR1 is MNHEY, CDR2 SVGAGI, per germline. The CDR3 spans 14 residues.

A note on this clone: A read error is possible here, since a much larger clone lies one base away. This sample includes further DNA sequences coding for the same CDR3. This chain links TRBV27 with TRBJ1-1, with D possibly matching TRBD1 (5 bases). CDR3 length equals 17 residues. The V gene's germline CDR1 is MNHEY and CDR2 SMNVEV (reference sequence). The CDR3 region has the DNA TGTGCTAGCAGTGCAGCGGCAGGGAGGACTGTGAACACTGAAGCTTTCTTT. Protein sequence: CASSAAAGRTVNTEAFF.

The chain employs TRBV6-5 and TRBJ2-7, with 11 bases identical to TRBD2. This CDR3 contains 15 residues. Germline CDR1 is MNHEY and CDR2 is SVGAGI. Trimming removed 6 bases from V and 0 bases from J; junction bases left unmatched: 4. CDR3 amino acids: CASRIAGGSSYEQYF. CDR3 DNA: TGTGCCAGCAGAATAGCGGGAGGGAGCTCCTACGAGCAGTACTTC.

This clone has more than one count but fewer than ten. The V call is TRBV10-1, the J call TRBJ2-7; possibly TRBD1 for D (7 bases). The CDR3 contains 14 residues. From germline, CDR1 is WNHNN and CDR2 SYGVQD (reference sequence). V was trimmed by 2 bases and J by 7 bases, leaving 15 bases between them. The CDR3 DNA reads TGCGCCAGCAGTGAGGGCAGGGGGGATTGGGAGCAGTACTTC. Amino acid sequence: CASSEGRGDWEQYF.

This clone occurred a few times. This chain links TRBV7-8 with TRBJ2-6, with D tentatively TRBD1 (6 bases). From germline, CDR1 is SGHVS and CDR2 FQNEAQ. The CDR3 extends over 18 amino acids. Trimming removed 4 bases at V and 0 bases at J, with 16 bases between. This CDR3 reads CASSWSTGPTSGANVLTF. The CDR3 nucleotides are TGTGCCAGCAGCTGGTCAACAGGGCCGACCTCTGGGGCCAACGTCCTGACTTTC. Together with reference TRBV7-8 and TRBJ2-6, the CDR3 gives the full variable domain: GAGVSQSPRYKVAKRGQDVALRCDPISGHVSLFWYQQALGQGPEFLTYFQNEAQLDKSGLPSDRFFAERPEGSVSTLKIQRTQQEDSAVYLCASSWSTGPTSGANVLTFGAGSRLTVL.

J is TRBJ1-1 and V is TRBV28; D perhaps matches TRBD1 (6 bases). This CDR3 has 14 amino acids. The germline V gene has CDR1 MDHEN and CDR2 SYDVKM. Trimming left V 0 bases short and J 8 bases short, with 13 bases between. CDR3 in DNA: TGTGCCAGCAGTTTATGGGAAATGGACAGCGAAGCTTTCTTT. Amino acids: CASSLWEMDSEAFF. The full variable domain, completed using reference TRBV28 and TRBJ1-1, is DVKVTQSSRYLVKRTGEKVFLECVQDMDHENMFWYRQDPGLGLRLIYFSYDVKMKEKGDIPEGYSVSREKKERFSLILESASTNQTSMYLCASSLWEMDSEAFFGQGTRLTVV.

The gene calls are TRBV6-5 and TRBJ2-3; D possibly corresponds to TRBD1 (6 bases). CDR1 and CDR2 from the germline V gene are MNHEY and SVGAGI. Trimming pared 5 bases from V and 0 bases from J, leaving 12 bases between. CDR3 size: 15 residues. The CDR3 coding sequence is TGTGCCAGCAGTAGGGGACACCAAAGCACAGATACGCAGTATTTT. Amino acid sequence: CASSRGHQSTDTQYF.

The rearrangement uses TRBV7-9 and TRBJ2-5; 7 nucleotides align to TRBD2. J gave up 3 bases and V 5 bases, and 15 bases lay outside the gene matches. Germline CDR1 is SEHNR and CDR2 is FQNEAQ (reference sequence). This CDR3 contains 17 residues. CDR3 in amino acids: CASSDPMSGTAEETQYF. CDR3 DNA sequence: TGTGCCAGCAGCGATCCGATGAGCGGGACTGCCGAAGAGACCCAGTACTTC.

J is TRBJ1-3 and V is TRBV5-6, with D unresolved. V was clipped by 5 bases and J by 4 bases, with 7 bases between them. CDR1 is SGHDT, CDR2 YYEEEE, per germline. The CDR3 runs to 12 residues. The CDR3 DNA reads as TGTGCCAGCAGTCACGGGGGAAACACCATATATTTT. Its protein product is CASSHGGNTIYF.

This chain joins TRBV30 and TRBJ1-2; 10 positions match TRBD1. Germline assignment: CDR1 GTSNPN and CDR2 SVGIG (reference sequence). V gave up 0 bases and J gave up 4 bases; unmatched junction bases: 8. The CDR3 has 16 residues. As DNA, the CDR3 is TGTGCCTGGAGTGTTACTCGGACAGGGGGGTCCTATGGCTACACCTTC. Encoded protein: CAWSVTRTGGSYGYTF.

The chain couples TRBV7-9 to TRBJ2-1; possible D gene TRBD2, 7 bases. V lost 5 bases and J lost 2, with 16 bases in between. Germline V gene sequence: CDR1 SEHNR, CDR2 FQNEAQ (reference sequence). The CDR3 covers 16 residues. The CDR3 DNA follows: TGTGCCAGCAGCCCCCGAGGGGGGAGGGCCTACAATGAGCAGTTCTTC. Its protein product is CASSPRGGRAYNEQFF.

The chain recombines TRBV3-1 (or the pseudogene TRBV3-2) with TRBJ1-4; D may be TRBD1 (5 bases). The germline V gene encodes CDR1 LGHDT and CDR2 YNNKEL (reference sequence). Between the trimmed V and J ends, which lost 0 bases and 9 bases, there was a span of 8 bases. The CDR3 runs 13 residues. Here the CDR3 DNA reads TGTGCCAGCAGCCAAGATGCGGGGCAAAAACTGTTTTTT. It is translated as CASSQDAGQKLFF.

This clone was found once. J is TRBJ2-3 and V is TRBV5-1, with 7 positions matching TRBD2. Germline V gene lookup returns CDR1 SGHRS and CDR2 YFSETQ. The CDR3 loop spans 16 amino acids. V was pared by 0 bases and J by 3 bases, with 7 bases of the junction left unmatched. Here the CDR3 reads CASSLAVGGPTDTQYF. The CDR3 DNA is TGCGCCAGCAGCTTGGCCGTGGGAGGGCCTACAGATACGCAGTATTTT.

V gene TRBV30 combines with J gene TRBJ2-5, with TRBD1 identical over 9 bases. The V segment lost 3 bases and the J segment 4 bases; nucleotides outside the gene matches: 15. Germline V gives CDR1 GTSNPN, CDR2 SVGIG (reference sequence). This CDR3 contains 17 residues. This chain's CDR3 is CAWRGGTGLGFGETQYF. The DNA for the CDR3 is TGTGCCTGGAGGGGGGGGACAGGGTTGGGTTTCGGAGAGACCCAGTACTTC.

The chain carries TRBV7-6 and TRBJ2-5; no clear D. CDR3 length: 11 residues. The germline V and J ends were trimmed by 3 bases and 5 bases, with 4 bases remaining between them. Germline lookup yields CDR1 SGHVS and CDR2 FNYEAQ. This CDR3 reads CASSFSETQYF. The CDR3 DNA reads as TGTGCCAGCAGCTTCTCGGAGACCCAGTACTTC.

V gene TRBV4-1 combines with J gene TRBJ1-5; no firm D call. Deletions cut 1 base from V and 0 bases from J, with 10 bases between. The CDR3 extends over 16 amino acids. Germline CDR1 and CDR2: MGHRA and YSYEKL. CDR3 residues: CASSQGGHFSNQPQHF. The CDR3 nucleotides are TGCGCCAGCAGCCAAGGCGGTCACTTTAGCAATCAGCCCCAGCATTTT.

Here the CDR3 DNA reads TGTGCCAGCTCACCAACTCAAGAGACCCAGTACTTC. This encodes CASSPTQETQYF. The chain links TRBV18 to TRBJ2-5; D not certain. The V and J ends lost 2 bases and 2 bases respectively, with 3 bases between them. The CDR3 extends over 12 amino acids. CDR1 and CDR2 (germline): KGHSH, LQKENI. The complete variable domain, with remaining parts taken from reference TRBV18 and TRBJ2-5, reads NAGVMQNPRHLVRRRGQEARLRCSPMKGHSHVYWYRQLPEEGLKFMVYLQKENIIDESGMPKERFSAEFPKEGPSILRIQQVVRGDSAAYFCASSPTQETQYFGPGTRLLVL.

This sequence joins TRBV19 and TRBJ2-6; 9 nucleotides match TRBD1. This CDR3 is 18 amino acids long. Germline loops: CDR1 LNHDA, CDR2 SQIVND (reference sequence). The V gene end was trimmed by 10 bases and the J gene end by 4 bases; junction bases not matched to a gene: 17. The CDR3 coding sequence is TGTGCCACCGCGGGAAACAGGGGGCGTGGGTCCGGGGCCAACGTCCTGACTTTC. Amino acids: CATAGNRGRGSGANVLTF.

This clone was observed a few times. V and J are TRBV2 and TRBJ2-7, with D possibly matching TRBD2 (6 bases). V was pared by 6 bases and J by 6 bases, with 21 bases between. CDR1 and CDR2 from the germline V gene are SNHLY and FYNNEI. CDR3 size: 15 residues. The CDR3 coding sequence is TGTGCCAGCAGCGGCGGGGTTAGACGTGGGGGCGAGCAGTACTTC. Translating it yields CASSGGVRRGGEQYF.